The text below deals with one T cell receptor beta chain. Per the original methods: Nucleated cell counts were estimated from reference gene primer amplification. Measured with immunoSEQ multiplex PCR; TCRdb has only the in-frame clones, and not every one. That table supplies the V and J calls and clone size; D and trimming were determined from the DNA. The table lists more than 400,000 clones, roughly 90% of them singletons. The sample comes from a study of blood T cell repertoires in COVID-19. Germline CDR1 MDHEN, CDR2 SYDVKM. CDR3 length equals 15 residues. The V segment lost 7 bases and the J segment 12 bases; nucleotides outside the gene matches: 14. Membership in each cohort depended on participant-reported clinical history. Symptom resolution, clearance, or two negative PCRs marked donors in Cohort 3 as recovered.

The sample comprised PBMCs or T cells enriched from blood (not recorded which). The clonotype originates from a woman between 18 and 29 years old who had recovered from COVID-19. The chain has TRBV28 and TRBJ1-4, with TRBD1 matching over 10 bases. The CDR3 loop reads CASTPGTGESVQLFF. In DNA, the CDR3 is TGTGCCAGCACCCCTGGGACAGGGGAGTCGGTGCAACTGTTTTTT.